The rows below give T cell receptor beta chains drawn from one sample of a study of shared clonotypes between healthy human individuals. Repertoires were generated with immunoSEQ multiplex PCR, while TCRdb's copy carries only in-frame clones and drops some. The sample records under 1 million clones, around 96% being singletons. Sequencing used naive CD8+ T cells sorted from blood. All receptors come from a man aged 25 to 40 in good health. Each CDR3 is given with its conserved first and last residue. D genes are given only for firm matches. Clone size appears in some rows only: once, few, many, or a class for an expanded clone.

d_call | j_call | clone_size | v_call | cdr3_nt | cdr3_aa
. | TRBJ2-7 | once | TRBV28 | TGTGCCAGCAGCCCTCCTCGACCTCCTTGGACAAACTACGAGCAGTACTTC | CASSPPRPPWTNYEQYF
TRBD2 | TRBJ2-1 | . | TRBV5-1 | TGCGCCAGCAGCTTGGTGGTAGCGGGAGCCGATGAGCAGTTCTTC | CASSLVVAGADEQFF
TRBD1 | TRBJ1-2 | . | TRBV15 | TGTGCCACCAGCAGTCTATCGGGACAGGATTTCTATGGCTACACCTTC | CATSSLSGQDFYGYTF
. | TRBJ2-1 | . | TRBV2 | TGTGCCAGCAGGGGGGATAGCAATGAGCAGTTCTTC | CASRGDSNEQFF
. | TRBJ1-5 | . | TRBV12-5 | TGTGCTAGTGGTTATAGCAATCAGCCCCAGCATTTT | CASGYSNQPQHF
. | TRBJ2-5 | . | TRBV6-5 | TGTGCCAGCAGTTATGGGCCTCCAGAGACCCAGTACTTC | CASSYGPPETQYF
TRBD2 | TRBJ2-3 | . | TRBV13 | TGTGCCAGCAGCCCCCGGACTAGCTACCCAGATACGCAGTATTTT | CASSPRTSYPDTQYF
TRBD2 | TRBJ2-1 | . | TRBV13 | TGTGCCAGCGCCCTACTAGCGGGAGAGATAAATGAGCAGTTCTTC | CASALLAGEINEQFF
. | TRBJ2-1 | . | TRBV19 | TGTGCCAGTAGTATAGGAGCGGTCTCCTACAATGAGCAGTTCTTC | CASSIGAVSYNEQFF
TRBD1 | TRBJ2-7 | . | TRBV7-7 | TGTGCCAGCAGCTTAACAGACAGGGGGCGATACGAGCAGTACTTC | CASSLTDRGRYEQYF
. | TRBJ2-4 | . | TRBV19 | TGTGCCAGTAGTATAAGTGACGGGAACATTCAGTACTTC | CASSISDGNIQYF